This TCR beta chain was documented in a study of blood T cell repertoires in COVID-19. Overall study context: Acute-phase and convalescent COVID-19 samples originated in the United States, Italy and Spain.

Losses at the gene ends were 10 bases for V and 7 bases for J; bases not matched to a gene: 15. The CDR3 contains 15 residues. CDR1 and CDR2 from the germline V gene are SNHLY and FYNNEI. In the original processing: Scientists estimated how many nucleated cells there were by amplifying reference gene primers. Sequenced by immunoSEQ multiplex PCR; TCRdb stores in-frame clones only, minus some. For V, J and clone size, that table is used; D and trimming come from the DNA. This table holds roughly 160,000 clones, around 87% found once. The specimen sequenced was peripheral blood. V usage is TRBV2 and J usage is TRBJ2-5, with 10 bases identical to TRBD2. This TCR derives from a man aged 55 to 70 with COVID-19, enrolled during active disease. As DNA, the CDR3 is TGTGCCACCTCCTTAGCGGGAGGAGTTCGGGGGACCCAGTACTTC. Its translation is CATSLAGGVRGTQYF.